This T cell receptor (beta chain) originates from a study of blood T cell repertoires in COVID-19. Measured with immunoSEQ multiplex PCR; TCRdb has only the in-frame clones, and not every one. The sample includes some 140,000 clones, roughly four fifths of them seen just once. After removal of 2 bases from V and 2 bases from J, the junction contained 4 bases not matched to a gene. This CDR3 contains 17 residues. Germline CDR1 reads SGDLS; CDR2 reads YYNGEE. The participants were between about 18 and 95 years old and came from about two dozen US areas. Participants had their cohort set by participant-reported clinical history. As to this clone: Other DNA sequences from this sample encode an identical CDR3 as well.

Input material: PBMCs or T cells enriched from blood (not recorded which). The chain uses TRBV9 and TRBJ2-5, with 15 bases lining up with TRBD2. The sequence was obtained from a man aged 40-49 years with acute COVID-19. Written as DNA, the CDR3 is TGTGCCAGCAGCGTGGGACTAGCGGGGGGAGGTCAAGAGACCCAGTACTTC. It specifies CASSVGLAGGGQETQYF.